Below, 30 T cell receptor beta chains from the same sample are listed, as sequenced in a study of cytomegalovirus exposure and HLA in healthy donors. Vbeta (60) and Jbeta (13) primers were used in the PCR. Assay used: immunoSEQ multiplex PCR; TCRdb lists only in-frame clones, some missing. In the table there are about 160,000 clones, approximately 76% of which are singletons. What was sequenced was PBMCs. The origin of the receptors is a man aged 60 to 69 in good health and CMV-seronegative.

For the CDR3, the DNA is TGTGCCAGCAGTCCATTCCGGGAGAGCACCGGGGAGCTGTTTTTT. Translated, it gives CASSPFRESTGELFF. The V and J genes are TRBV2 and TRBJ2-2; a weak D match, TRBD2 (6 bases). Trimming took 5 bases from V and 4 from J, leaving 14 bases between them. From germline, CDR1 is SNHLY and CDR2 FYNNEI. This CDR3 is 15 amino acids long.

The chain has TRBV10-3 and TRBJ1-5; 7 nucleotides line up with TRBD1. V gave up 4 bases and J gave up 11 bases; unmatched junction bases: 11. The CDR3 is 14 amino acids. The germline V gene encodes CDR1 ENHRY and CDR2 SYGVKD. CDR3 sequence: CAISGDSFFRSQHF. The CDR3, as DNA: TGTGCCATCAGTGGGGACAGTTTCTTCCGGTCCCAGCATTTT.

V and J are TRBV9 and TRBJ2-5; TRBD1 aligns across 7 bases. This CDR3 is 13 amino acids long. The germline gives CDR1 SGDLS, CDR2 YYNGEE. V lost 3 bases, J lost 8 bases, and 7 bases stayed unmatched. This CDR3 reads CASSDRQGLTQYF. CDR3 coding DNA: TGTGCCAGCAGCGATCGACAGGGTTTAACCCAGTACTTC. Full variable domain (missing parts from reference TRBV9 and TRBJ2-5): DSGVTQTPKHLITATGQRVTLRCSPRSGDLSVYWYQQSLDQGLQFLIQYYNGEERAKGNILERFSAQQFPDLHSELNLSSLELGDSALYFCASSDRQGLTQYFGPGTRLLVL.

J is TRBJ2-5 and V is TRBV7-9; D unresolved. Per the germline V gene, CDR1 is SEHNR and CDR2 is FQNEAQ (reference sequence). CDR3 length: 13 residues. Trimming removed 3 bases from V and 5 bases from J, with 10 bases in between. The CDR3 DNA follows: TGTGCCAGCAGCTTCCCCATTCGGGAGACCCAGTACTTC. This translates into CASSFPIRETQYF.

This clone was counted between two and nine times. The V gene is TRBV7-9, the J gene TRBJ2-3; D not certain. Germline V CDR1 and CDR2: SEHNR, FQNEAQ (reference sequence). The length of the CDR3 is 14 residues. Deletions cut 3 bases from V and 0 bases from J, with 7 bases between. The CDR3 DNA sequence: TGTGCCAGCAGCTTCACTCTTAGCACAGATACGCAGTATTTT. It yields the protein CASSFTLSTDTQYF.

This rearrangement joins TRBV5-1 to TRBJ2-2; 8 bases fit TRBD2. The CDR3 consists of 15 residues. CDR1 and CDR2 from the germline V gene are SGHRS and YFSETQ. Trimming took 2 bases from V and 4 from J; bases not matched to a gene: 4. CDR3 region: CASSFSGDSTGELFF. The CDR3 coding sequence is TGCGCCAGCAGCTTTAGCGGGGATAGCACCGGGGAGCTGTTTTTT.

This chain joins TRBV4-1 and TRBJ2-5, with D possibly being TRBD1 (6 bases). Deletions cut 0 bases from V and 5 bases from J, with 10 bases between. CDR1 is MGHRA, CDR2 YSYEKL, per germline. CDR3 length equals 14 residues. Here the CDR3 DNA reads TGCGCCAGCAGCCAAGAGGTACAGGGTGAGACCCAGTACTTC. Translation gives CASSQEVQGETQYF.

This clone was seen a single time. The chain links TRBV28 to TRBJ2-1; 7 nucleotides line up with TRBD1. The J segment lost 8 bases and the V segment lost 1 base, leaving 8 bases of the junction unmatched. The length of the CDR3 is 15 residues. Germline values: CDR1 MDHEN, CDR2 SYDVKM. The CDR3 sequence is CASSLFKTGSDEQFF. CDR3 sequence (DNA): TGTGCCAGCAGTTTATTCAAGACAGGGTCGGATGAGCAGTTCTTC.

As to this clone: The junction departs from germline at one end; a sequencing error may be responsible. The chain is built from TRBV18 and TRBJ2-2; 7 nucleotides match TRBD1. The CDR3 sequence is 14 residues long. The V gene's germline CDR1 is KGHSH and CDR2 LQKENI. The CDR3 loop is CASSTPGGTGELFF. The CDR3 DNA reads TGTGCCAGCTCAACACCAGGGGGCACCGGGGAGCTGTTTTTT.

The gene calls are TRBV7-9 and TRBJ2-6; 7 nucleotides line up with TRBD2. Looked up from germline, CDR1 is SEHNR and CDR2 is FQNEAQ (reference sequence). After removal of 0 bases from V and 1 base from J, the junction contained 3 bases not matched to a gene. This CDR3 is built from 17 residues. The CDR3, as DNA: TGTGCCAGCAGCTTAGCATTCGGGGGGTCTGGGGCCAACGTCCTGACTTTC. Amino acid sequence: CASSLAFGGSGANVLTF.

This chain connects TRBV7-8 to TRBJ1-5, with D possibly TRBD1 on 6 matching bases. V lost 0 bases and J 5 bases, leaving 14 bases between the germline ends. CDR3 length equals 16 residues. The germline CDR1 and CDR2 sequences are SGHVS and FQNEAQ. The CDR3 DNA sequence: TGTGCCAGCAGCTTAGCGTCGGACAGAGCGTATCAGCCCCAGCATTTT. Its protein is CASSLASDRAYQPQHF.

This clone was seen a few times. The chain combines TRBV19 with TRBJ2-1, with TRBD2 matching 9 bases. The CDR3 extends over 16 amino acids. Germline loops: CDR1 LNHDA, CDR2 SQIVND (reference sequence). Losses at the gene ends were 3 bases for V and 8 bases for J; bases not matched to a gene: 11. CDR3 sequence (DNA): TGTGCCAGTAGTATTACGAGGCGGGGGGGCATAGATGAGCAGTTCTTC. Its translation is CASSITRRGGIDEQFF.

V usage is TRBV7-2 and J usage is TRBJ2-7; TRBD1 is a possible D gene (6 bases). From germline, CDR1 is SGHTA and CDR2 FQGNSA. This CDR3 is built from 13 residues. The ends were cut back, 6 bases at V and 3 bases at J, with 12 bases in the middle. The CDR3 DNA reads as TGTGCCAGCAGTAAACAGGGTCTCTACGAGCAGTACTTC. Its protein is CASSKQGLYEQYF. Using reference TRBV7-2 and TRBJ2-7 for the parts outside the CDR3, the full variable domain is GAGVSQSPSNKVTEKGKDVELRCDPISGHTALYWYRQSLGQGLEFLIYFQGNSAPDKSGLPSDRFSAERTGGSVSTLTIQRTQQEDSAVYLCASSKQGLYEQYFGPGTRLTVT.

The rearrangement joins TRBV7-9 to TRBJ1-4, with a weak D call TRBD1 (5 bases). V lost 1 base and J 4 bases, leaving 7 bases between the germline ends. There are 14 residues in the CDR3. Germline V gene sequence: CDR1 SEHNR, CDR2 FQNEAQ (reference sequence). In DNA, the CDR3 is TGTGCCAGCAGCTTAGGACAGCATAATGAAAAACTGTTTTTT. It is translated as CASSLGQHNEKLFF.

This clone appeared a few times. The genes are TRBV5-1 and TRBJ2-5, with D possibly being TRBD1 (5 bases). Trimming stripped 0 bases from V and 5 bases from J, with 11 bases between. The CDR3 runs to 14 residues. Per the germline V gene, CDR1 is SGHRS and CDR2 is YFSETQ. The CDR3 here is CASSLAAPGETQYF. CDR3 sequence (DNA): TGCGCCAGCAGCTTGGCGGCCCCAGGGGAGACCCAGTACTTC.

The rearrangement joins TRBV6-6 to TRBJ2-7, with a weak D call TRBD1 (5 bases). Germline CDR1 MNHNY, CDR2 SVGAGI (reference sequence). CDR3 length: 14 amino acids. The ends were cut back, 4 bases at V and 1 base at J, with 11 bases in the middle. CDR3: CASSSRKGSYEQYF. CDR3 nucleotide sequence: TGTGCCAGCAGTTCGAGGAAGGGGTCCTACGAGCAGTACTTC.

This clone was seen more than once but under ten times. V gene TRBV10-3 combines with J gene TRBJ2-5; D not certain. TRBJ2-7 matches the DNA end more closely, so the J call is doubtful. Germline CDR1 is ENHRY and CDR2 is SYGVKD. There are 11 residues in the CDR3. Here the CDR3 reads CAIRDSYEQYF. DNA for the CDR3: TGTGCCATCAGGGACTCCTACGAGCAGTACTTC.

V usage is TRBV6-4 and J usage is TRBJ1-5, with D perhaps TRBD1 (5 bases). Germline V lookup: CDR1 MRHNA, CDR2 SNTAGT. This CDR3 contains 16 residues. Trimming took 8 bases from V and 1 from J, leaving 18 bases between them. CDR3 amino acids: CASSTPGGWSNQPQHF. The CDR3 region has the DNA TGTGCCAGCTCAACACCGGGGGGTTGGAGCAATCAGCCCCAGCATTTT.

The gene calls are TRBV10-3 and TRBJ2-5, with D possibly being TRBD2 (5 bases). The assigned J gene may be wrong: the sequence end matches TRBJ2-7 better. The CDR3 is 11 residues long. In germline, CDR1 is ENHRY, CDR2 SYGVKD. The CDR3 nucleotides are TGTGCCAGCGAGGGTTCCGGCGAGCAGTACTTC. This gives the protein CASEGSGEQYF.

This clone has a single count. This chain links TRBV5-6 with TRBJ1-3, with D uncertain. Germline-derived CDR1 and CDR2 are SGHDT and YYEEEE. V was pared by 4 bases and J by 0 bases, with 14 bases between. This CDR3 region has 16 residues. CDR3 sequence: CASSPPGGRSGNTIYF. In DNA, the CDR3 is TGTGCCAGCAGCCCTCCGGGAGGGCGCTCTGGAAACACCATATATTTT.

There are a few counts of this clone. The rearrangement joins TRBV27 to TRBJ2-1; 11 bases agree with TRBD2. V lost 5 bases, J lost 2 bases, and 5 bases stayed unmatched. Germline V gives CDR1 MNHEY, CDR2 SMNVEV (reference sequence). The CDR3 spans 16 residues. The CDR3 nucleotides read TGTGCCAGCAGTGGCCTACTAGCGGGAGCCTACAATGAGCAGTTCTTC. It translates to CASSGLLAGAYNEQFF.

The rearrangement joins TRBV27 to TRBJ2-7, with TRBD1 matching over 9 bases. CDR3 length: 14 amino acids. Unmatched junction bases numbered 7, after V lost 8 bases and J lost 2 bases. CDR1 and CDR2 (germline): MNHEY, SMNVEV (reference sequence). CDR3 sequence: CASLARDRAYEQYF. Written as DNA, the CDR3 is TGTGCCAGCCTCGCCCGGGACAGGGCCTACGAGCAGTACTTC.

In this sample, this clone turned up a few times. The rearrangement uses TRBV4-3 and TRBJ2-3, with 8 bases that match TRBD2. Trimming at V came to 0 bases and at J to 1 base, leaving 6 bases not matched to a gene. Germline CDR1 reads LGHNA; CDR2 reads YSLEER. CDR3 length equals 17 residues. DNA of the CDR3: TGCGCCAGCAGCCAAGATTGGCGGGGGGCAGGCACAGATACGCAGTATTTT. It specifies CASSQDWRGAGTDTQYF.

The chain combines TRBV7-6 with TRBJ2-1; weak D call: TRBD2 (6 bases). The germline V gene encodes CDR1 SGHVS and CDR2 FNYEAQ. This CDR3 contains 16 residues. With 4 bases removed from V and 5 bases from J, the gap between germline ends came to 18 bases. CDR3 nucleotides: TGTGCCAGCAGCTCGGTCGGGAGACTAGGAGACAATGAGCAGTTCTTC. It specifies CASSSVGRLGDNEQFF.

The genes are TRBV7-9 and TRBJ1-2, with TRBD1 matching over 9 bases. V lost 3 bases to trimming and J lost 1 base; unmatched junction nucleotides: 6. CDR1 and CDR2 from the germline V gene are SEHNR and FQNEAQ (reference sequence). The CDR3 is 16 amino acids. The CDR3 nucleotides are TGTGCCAGCAGCTTCGAGGGACAGGGCCTTAACTATGGCTACACCTTC. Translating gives CASSFEGQGLNYGYTF. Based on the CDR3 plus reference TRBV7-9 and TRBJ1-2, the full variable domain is DTGVSQNPRHKITKRGQNVTFRCDPISEHNRLYWYRQTLGQGPEFLTYFQNEAQLEKSRLLSDRFSAERPKGSFSTLEIQRTEQGDSAMYLCASSFEGQGLNYGYTFGSGTRLTVV.

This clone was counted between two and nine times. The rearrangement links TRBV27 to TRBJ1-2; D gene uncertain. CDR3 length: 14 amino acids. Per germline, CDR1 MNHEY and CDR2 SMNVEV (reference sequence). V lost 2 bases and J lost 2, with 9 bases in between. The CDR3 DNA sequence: TGTGCCAGCAGTTTAAAGGGCGGGAACTATGGCTACACCTTC. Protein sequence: CASSLKGGNYGYTF.

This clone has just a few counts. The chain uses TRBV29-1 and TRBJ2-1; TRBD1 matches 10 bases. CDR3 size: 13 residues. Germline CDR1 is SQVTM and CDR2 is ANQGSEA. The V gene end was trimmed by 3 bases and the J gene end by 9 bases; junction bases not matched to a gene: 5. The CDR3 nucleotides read TGCAGCGTTGATGGACAGGGGGGCGGTGAGCAGTTCTTC. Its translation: CSVDGQGGGEQFF.

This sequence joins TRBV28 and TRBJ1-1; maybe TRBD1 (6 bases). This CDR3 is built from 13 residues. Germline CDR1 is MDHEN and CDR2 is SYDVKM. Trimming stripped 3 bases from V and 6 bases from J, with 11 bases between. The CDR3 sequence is CASSLAGVPEAFF. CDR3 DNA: TGTGCCAGCAGTTTGGCAGGGGTGCCTGAAGCTTTCTTT.

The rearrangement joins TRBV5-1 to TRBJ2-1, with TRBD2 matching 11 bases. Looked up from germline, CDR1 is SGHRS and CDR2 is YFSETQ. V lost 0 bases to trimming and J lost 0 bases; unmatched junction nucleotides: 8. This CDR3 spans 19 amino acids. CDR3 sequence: CASSLAGVAGGPSYNEQFF. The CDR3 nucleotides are TGCGCCAGCAGCTTGGCCGGAGTAGCGGGAGGGCCCTCCTACAATGAGCAGTTCTTC.

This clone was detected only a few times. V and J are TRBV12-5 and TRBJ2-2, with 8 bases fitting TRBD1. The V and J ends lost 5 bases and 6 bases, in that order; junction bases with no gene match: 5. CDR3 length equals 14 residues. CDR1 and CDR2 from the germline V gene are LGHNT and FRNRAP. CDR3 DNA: TGTGCTAGTGGTGCCTTGGACAGGGCCGGGGAGCTGTTTTTT. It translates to CASGALDRAGELFF.